Presented here are 20 T cell receptor beta chains from one specimen sequenced in a study of T cell changes during pregnancy in multiple sclerosis. The protocol was immunoSEQ multiplex PCR, while the TCRdb copy is restricted to in-frame clones and leaves out a portion. The sample records over 65,000 clones, roughly 94% being singletons. This material consisted of peripheral blood, taken in the third trimester of pregnancy. The receptors stem from a female donor with multiple sclerosis, enrolled in a pregnancy study.

The chain recombines TRBV6-5 with TRBJ2-3; no reliable D call. The V end lost 0 bases, the J end lost 6 bases, and 7 bases lay between the germline ends. This CDR3 contains 13 residues. Germline values: CDR1 MNHEY, CDR2 SVGAGI. For the CDR3, the DNA is TGTGCCAGCAGTTACTCGAGCTGGGATACGCAGTATTTT. Translated: CASSYSSWDTQYF.

This clone was counted only a few times. CDR3 sequence: CASSDDRNTEAFF. In DNA, the CDR3 is TGTGCCAGCAGTGACGACAGAAACACTGAAGCTTTCTTT. This chain joins TRBV6-4 and TRBJ1-1, with D possibly TRBD1 on 5 matching bases. The CDR3 has 13 residues. Trimming pared 2 bases from V and 2 bases from J, leaving 6 bases between. The V gene's germline CDR1 is MRHNA and CDR2 SNTAGT.

The count of this clone is one. The V and J genes are TRBV7-2 and TRBJ2-7; D not certain. CDR1 is SGHTA and CDR2 is FQGNSA in the germline V gene. V lost 5 bases and J lost 4, with 9 bases in between. This CDR3 is built from 12 residues. CDR3 sequence: CASSQPQYEQYF. As DNA, the CDR3 is TGTGCCAGCAGCCAACCACAATACGAGCAGTACTTC. The full variable domain, its missing parts supplied by reference TRBV7-2 and TRBJ2-7, is GAGVSQSPSNKVTEKGKDVELRCDPISGHTALYWYRQSLGQGLEFLIYFQGNSAPDKSGLPSDRFSAERTGGSVSTLTIQRTQQEDSAVYLCASSQPQYEQYFGPGTRLTVT.

V usage is TRBV7-6 and J usage is TRBJ2-2; D uncertain. This CDR3 has 15 residues. Trimming took off 3 bases at V and 0 bases at J, with 8 bases between the two ends. Germline lookup yields CDR1 SGHVS and CDR2 FNYEAQ. DNA for the CDR3: TGTGCCAGCAGCTTGAACAGAGCGAACACCGGGGAGCTGTTTTTT. Its protein is CASSLNRANTGELFF. The variable domain in full, completed from reference TRBV7-6 and TRBJ2-2, reads GAGVSQSPRYKVTKRGQDVALRCDPISGHVSLYWYRQALGQGPEFLTYFNYEAQQDKSGLPNDRFSAERPEGSISTLTIQRTEQRDSAMYRCASSLNRANTGELFFGEGSRLTVL.

The rearrangement links TRBV9 to TRBJ1-1, with D hard to call. V lost 0 bases and J lost 5, with 11 bases in between. The germline gives CDR1 SGDLS, CDR2 YYNGEE. This CDR3 has 14 amino acids. Here the CDR3 DNA reads TGTGCCAGCAGCGTAGGCCCTACGGGGACTGAAGCTTTCTTT. The encoded protein is CASSVGPTGTEAFF.

The chain couples TRBV6-4 to TRBJ2-3; possible D gene TRBD1, 6 bases. CDR3 length: 14 amino acids. V was trimmed by 10 bases and J by 2 bases, leaving 16 bases between them. Germline CDR1 is MRHNA and CDR2 is SNTAGT. The chain's CDR3 is CATRQDTNTDTQYF. The CDR3 DNA reads TGTGCCACAAGACAGGACACCAACACAGATACGCAGTATTTT.

The genes are TRBV6-1 and TRBJ1-1; possibly TRBD1 for D (5 bases). The CDR3 consists of 13 residues. Trimming stripped 6 bases from V and 4 bases from J, with 12 bases between. The V gene's germline CDR1 is MNHNS and CDR2 SASEGT. The CDR3 bases are TGTGCCAGCAGACGACAGCTCCCCACTGAAGCTTTCTTT. Translated: CASRRQLPTEAFF.

This clone appeared once. This chain uses TRBV5-4 with TRBJ1-1; tentative D call: TRBD1 (5 bases). Germline CDR1 reads SGHNT; CDR2 reads YYREEE (reference sequence). Trimming took off 0 bases at V and 7 bases at J, with 10 bases between the two ends. The CDR3 runs to 13 residues. CDR3 amino acids: CASSLAGIGEAFF. The CDR3 DNA reads as TGTGCCAGCAGCTTGGCAGGGATCGGTGAAGCTTTCTTT.

The genes are TRBV9 and TRBJ1-1; TRBD1 aligns across 11 bases. Germline assignment: CDR1 SGDLS and CDR2 YYNGEE. The CDR3 contains 13 residues. Unmatched junction bases numbered 4, after V lost 5 bases and J lost 7 bases. In DNA, the CDR3 is TGTGCCAGCAGGGACAGGGGGCAAGGTGAAGCTTTCTTT. This sequence encodes CASRDRGQGEAFF.

The V gene is TRBV25-1, the J gene TRBJ1-4; tentatively, D is TRBD1 (6 bases). Germline CDR1 MGHDK, CDR2 SYGVNS. V lost 2 bases and J 4 bases, leaving 14 bases between the germline ends. CDR3 length: 16 residues. The CDR3 region is CASSEPTTGYNEKLFF. Here the CDR3 DNA reads TGTGCCAGCAGTGAACCCACGACAGGATATAATGAAAAACTGTTTTTT. Drawing the rest from reference TRBV25-1 and TRBJ1-4, the complete variable domain is EADIYQTPRYLVIGTGKKITLECSQTMGHDKMYWYQQDPGMELHLIHYSYGVNSTEKGDLSSESTVSRIRTEHFPLTLESARPSHTSQYLCASSEPTTGYNEKLFFGSGTQLSVL.

The CDR3 DNA follows: TGTGCCAGCAGCTTACACCACGGGGGGCGTGCCGTGCTGGGGAACACTGAAGCTTTCTTT. Translating it yields CASSLHHGGRAVLGNTEAFF. The rearrangement joins TRBV5-5 to TRBJ1-1; D is perhaps TRBD1 (6 bases). This CDR3 has 20 amino acids. V lost 2 bases, J lost 1 base, and 27 bases lay in between. Germline CDR1 and CDR2: SGHKS and YYEKEE (reference sequence).

The chain links TRBV7-6 to TRBJ2-5; no clear D gene. The assigned J gene may be wrong: the sequence end matches TRBJ2-7 better. Germline V gene sequence: CDR1 SGHVS, CDR2 FNYEAQ. This CDR3 region has 13 residues. The CDR3 sequence is CASSPLVSYEQYF. As DNA, the CDR3 is TGTGCCAGCAGTCCCCTAGTGTCCTACGAGCAGTACTTC.

The chain carries TRBV7-3 and TRBJ2-3, with a weak D call TRBD2 (7 bases). Germline CDR1 and CDR2: SGHTA and FQGTGA. The V end lost 3 bases, the J end lost 4 bases, and 20 bases lay between the germline ends. The CDR3 length is 17 residues. The CDR3 is CASSFKVGGGAADTQYF. The CDR3 nucleotides are TGTGCCAGCAGCTTTAAAGTGGGTGGGGGGGCCGCAGATACGCAGTATTTT. Combining the CDR3 with reference TRBV7-3 and TRBJ2-3 gives the whole variable domain GAGVSQTPSNKVTEKGKYVELRCDPISGHTALYWYRQSLGQGPEFLIYFQGTGAADDSGLPNDRFFAVRPEGSVSTLKIQRTERGDSAVYLCASSFKVGGGAADTQYFGPGTRLTVL.

This rearrangement joins TRBV5-1 to TRBJ2-3; the match to TRBD2 covers 8 bases. The J segment lost 5 bases and the V segment lost 4 bases, leaving 6 bases of the junction unmatched. Germline-derived CDR1 and CDR2 are SGHRS and YFSETQ. This CDR3 is built from 14 residues. CDR3 in amino acids: CASSEAGGQDTQYF. Here the CDR3 DNA reads TGCGCCAGCAGCGAGGCGGGGGGCCAAGATACGCAGTATTTT. Variable domain in full (rest from reference TRBV5-1 and TRBJ2-3): KAGVTQTPRYLIKTRGQQVTLSCSPISGHRSVSWYQQTPGQGLQFLFEYFSETQRNKGNFPGRFSGRQFSNSRSEMNVSTLELGDSALYLCASSEAGGQDTQYFGPGTRLTVL.

The rearrangement uses TRBV7-2 and TRBJ1-2, with a weak D call TRBD1 (6 bases). This CDR3 contains 13 residues. Germline V lookup: CDR1 SGHTA, CDR2 FQGNSA. Trimming removed 1 base at V and 7 bases at J, with 10 bases between. The CDR3 bases are TGTGCCAGCAGCTTAGGGACAGTCTCTGGCTACACCTTC. Residues: CASSLGTVSGYTF.

A word on this clone: A read error may account for a junction end that differs from germline. The genes are TRBV7-9 and TRBJ1-1; TRBD1 might be the D (5 bases). Germline V CDR1 and CDR2: SEHNR, FQNEAQ (reference sequence). The length of the CDR3 is 13 residues. CDR3 nucleotide sequence: TGTGCCAGCAGCCTTGCAGGGAACGCTGAAGCTTTCTTT. Amino acid sequence: CASSLAGNAEAFF.

The CDR3 DNA is TGTGCCAGCTCTCATCCAGGGGGCTCCTACGAGCAGTACTTC. Translated, it gives CASSHPGGSYEQYF. The chain joins TRBV5-4 to TRBJ2-7, with 7 bases fitting TRBD1. Unmatched junction bases numbered 7, after V lost 7 bases and J lost 0 bases. This CDR3 is 14 amino acids long. In germline, CDR1 is SGHNT, CDR2 YYREEE (reference sequence).

The chain joins TRBV29-1 to TRBJ2-5; TRBD1 aligns across 8 bases. Germline V CDR1 and CDR2: SQVTM, ANQGSEA. The V gene end was trimmed by 4 bases and the J gene end by 2 bases; junction bases not matched to a gene: 3. This CDR3 contains 13 residues. CDR3 residues: CSVATGGQETQYF. The CDR3 nucleotides read TGCAGCGTTGCCACAGGGGGTCAAGAGACCCAGTACTTC.

This rearrangement joins TRBV5-6 to TRBJ1-1, with TRBD1 identical over 12 bases. The V and J ends lost 3 bases and 7 bases, in that order; junction bases with no gene match: 7. Germline-derived CDR1 and CDR2 are SGHDT and YYEEEE. CDR3 size: 15 residues. CDR3 nucleotide sequence: TGTGCCAGCAGCTGGGACAGGGGGCGAATTATTGAAGCTTTCTTT. Translated: CASSWDRGRIIEAFF.

The chain uses TRBV4-1 and TRBJ1-4; D is undetermined. V was shortened by 5 bases and J by 0 bases, with 13 bases between the two germline ends. Per the germline V gene, CDR1 is MGHRA and CDR2 is YSYEKL. The CDR3 contains 16 residues. Here the CDR3 DNA reads TGCGCCAGCAGCTTTATGCCCACAGCAACTAATGAAAAACTGTTTTTT. Protein: CASSFMPTATNEKLFF.